The 32 T cell receptor beta chains presented below share a single source sample, sequenced in a study of OX40 agonist ivuxolimab in advanced cancers. The repertoire was sequenced with immunoSEQ multiplex PCR; TCRdb's copy has only in-frame clones and lacks some. The top ten clones hold approximately 3.1% of a sample with tens of thousands of clones, 83% of them seen once. Specimen: CD4+ or CD8+ T cells sorted from blood, collected in a trial of the OX40 agonist ivuxolimab. The receptor source for this set is an adult with an advanced solid tumor such as melanoma, head and neck, liver or kidney cancer.

This chain connects TRBV29-1 to TRBJ2-7, with D uncertain. The CDR3 covers 12 residues. CDR1 is SQVTM and CDR2 is ANQGSEA in the germline V gene. V was pared by 8 bases and J by 0 bases, with 11 bases between. The CDR3 sequence: CSFSTPSYEQYF. The CDR3 coding sequence is TGCAGCTTTTCGACTCCCTCCTACGAGCAGTACTTC.

The chain links TRBV18 to TRBJ1-6, with 7 bases aligning to TRBD1. This CDR3 comprises 13 residues. CDR1 and CDR2 from the germline V gene are KGHSH and LQKENI. V was pared by 6 bases and J by 7 bases, with 3 bases of the junction left unmatched. DNA of the CDR3: TGTGCCAGCTCGACAGGGTTAAATTCACCCCTCCACTTT. It encodes CASSTGLNSPLHF.

The chain links TRBV7-9 to TRBJ2-3, with TRBD2 matching 7 bases. There are 16 residues in the CDR3. CDR1 is SEHNR and CDR2 is FQNEAQ in the germline V gene (reference sequence). After removal of 1 base from V and 3 bases from J, the junction contained 7 bases not matched to a gene. CDR3 region: CASSLEGGSFTDTQYF. In DNA form, the CDR3 reads TGTGCCAGCAGCTTAGAGGGCGGGAGTTTTACAGATACGCAGTATTTT.

This clone was detected a few times. V is TRBV6-1 and J is TRBJ1-5; D might be TRBD1 (6 bases). Per the germline V gene, CDR1 is MNHNS and CDR2 is SASEGT. The CDR3 is 19 residues long. The germline V and J ends were trimmed by 0 bases and 2 bases, with 20 bases remaining between them. CDR3 amino acids: CASSEAGGVQGTRNQPQHF. In nucleotides, the CDR3 is TGTGCCAGCAGTGAAGCGGGGGGGGTACAGGGTACGCGCAATCAGCCCCAGCATTTT.

CDR3 residues: CASSQRDRGGYGYTF. The DNA for the CDR3 is TGTGCCAGCAGCCAGAGGGACAGGGGTGGCTATGGCTACACCTTC. V and J are TRBV6-6 and TRBJ1-2; 10 nucleotides align to TRBD1. Germline V lookup: CDR1 MNHNY, CDR2 SVGAGI (reference sequence). The CDR3 spans 15 residues. Unmatched junction bases numbered 8, after V lost 6 bases and J lost 4 bases.

Only one count was recorded for this clone. J is TRBJ2-3 and V is TRBV7-9, with TRBD2 as a possible D gene (7 bases). CDR1 and CDR2 from the germline V gene are SEHNR and FQNEAQ (reference sequence). The CDR3 runs 16 residues. V lost 5 bases to trimming and J lost 4 bases, with 19 bases between them. Here the CDR3 reads CASSQRWGGPPDTQYF. CDR3 nucleotide sequence: TGTGCCAGCAGCCAAAGGTGGGGGGGGCCCCCAGATACGCAGTATTTT.

This clone was counted a single time. This chain uses TRBV15 with TRBJ2-3, with 10 bases that match TRBD2. CDR3 length: 19 amino acids. CDR1 LNHNV and CDR2 YYDKDF come from the germline V gene (reference sequence). After removal of 0 bases from V and 0 bases from J, the junction contained 9 bases not matched to a gene. The CDR3 DNA reads as TGTGCCACCAGCAGAGATTACAGCGGGAGGGCCACTAGCACAGATACGCAGTATTTT. Its protein is CATSRDYSGRATSTDTQYF.

This chain links TRBV6-1 with TRBJ2-3, with a weak D call TRBD1 (6 bases). The germline V gene encodes CDR1 MNHNS and CDR2 SASEGT. V gave up 2 bases and J gave up 1 base, with 10 bases separating them. This CDR3 is 15 amino acids long. CDR3 sequence reads: CASSERNRGTDTQYF. In DNA form, the CDR3 reads TGTGCCAGCAGTGAAAGGAACAGGGGCACAGATACGCAGTATTTT.

The chain is built from TRBV2 and TRBJ2-7, with TRBD2 matching 8 bases. The CDR3 spans 14 residues. Germline V gene lookup returns CDR1 SNHLY and CDR2 FYNNEI. The ends lost 5 bases at V and 3 bases at J; junction bases unmatched: 6. CDR3 nucleotide sequence: TGTGCCAGCAGTTATAGCGGGACCGTCTACGAGCAGTACTTC. Its protein product is CASSYSGTVYEQYF.

This chain connects TRBV13 to TRBJ1-5; 7 bases map to TRBD1. This CDR3 spans 14 amino acids. Germline CDR1 is PRHDT and CDR2 is FYEKMQ (reference sequence). With 7 bases clipped from V and 4 bases from J, the junction kept 7 bases outside the gene matches. CDR3 residues: CASMRTGTNQPQHF. For the CDR3, the DNA is TGTGCCAGCATGAGGACAGGCACAAATCAGCCCCAGCATTTT.

The V call is TRBV7-9, the J call TRBJ2-1; TRBD1 matches 12 bases. V shed 1 base and J 2 bases; nucleotides not matched to a gene: 3. From germline, CDR1 is SEHNR and CDR2 FQNEAQ (reference sequence). The CDR3 is made up of 17 amino acids. This CDR3 reads CASSLGGTGGPYNEQFF. CDR3 nucleotide sequence: TGTGCCAGCAGCTTAGGAGGGACAGGGGGCCCCTACAATGAGCAGTTCTTC.

A remark on this clone: Distinct nucleotide sequences in the sample also encode this CDR3. J is TRBJ2-7 and V is TRBV6-1, with D unclear. V lost 0 bases and J lost 3, with 9 bases in between. The V gene's germline CDR1 is MNHNS and CDR2 SASEGT. This CDR3 comprises 14 residues. The CDR3 protein is CASSEALADYEQYF. CDR3 coding DNA: TGTGCCAGCAGTGAAGCGCTGGCAGACTACGAGCAGTACTTC.

This chain links TRBV7-9 with TRBJ2-7; the D gene is possibly TRBD1 (5 bases). This CDR3 contains 15 residues. Germline V lookup: CDR1 SEHNR, CDR2 FQNEAQ (reference sequence). Trimming removed 6 bases at V and 0 bases at J, with 15 bases between. CDR3 protein: CASSDQDRLSYEQYF. The CDR3, as DNA: TGTGCCAGCAGTGATCAAGACAGACTCTCCTACGAGCAGTACTTC.

This chain uses TRBV5-1 with TRBJ2-2; 12 bases match TRBD1. Unmatched junction bases numbered 5, after V lost 4 bases and J lost 7 bases. The germline gives CDR1 SGHRS, CDR2 YFSETQ. This CDR3 spans 15 amino acids. CDR3 in amino acids: CASSPGQGAIGELFF. Here the CDR3 DNA reads TGCGCCAGCAGCCCGGGACAGGGGGCGATCGGGGAGCTGTTTTTT.

This rearrangement joins TRBV11-3 to TRBJ2-3; D unclear. V lost 2 bases and J 5 bases, leaving 5 bases between the germline ends. CDR3 length: 12 amino acids. Germline CDR1 is SGHNT and CDR2 is YENEEA. CDR3 in amino acids: CASSLTEDTQYF. For the CDR3, the DNA is TGTGCCAGCAGCTTAACGGAAGATACGCAGTATTTT.

J is TRBJ1-5 and V is TRBV6-5, with D unclear. V was pared by 6 bases and J by 9 bases, with 18 bases between. The CDR3 consists of 14 residues. Germline CDR1 MNHEY, CDR2 SVGAGI. CDR3 sequence: CASSPPEEFAPQHF. The CDR3 DNA reads as TGTGCCAGCAGCCCCCCTGAAGAGTTTGCGCCCCAGCATTTT.

The genes are TRBV29-1 and TRBJ2-7; unclear D gene. Germline values: CDR1 SQVTM, CDR2 ANQGSEA. V dropped 4 bases and J dropped 3 bases, with 10 bases sitting between them. The CDR3 length is 12 residues. This CDR3 is CSVGASSYEQYF. The DNA of the CDR3 is TGCAGCGTTGGGGCGAGTAGCTACGAGCAGTACTTC.

This chain uses TRBV4-1 with TRBJ2-1; 8 bases map to TRBD2. The germline V gene has CDR1 MGHRA and CDR2 YSYEKL. V was clipped by 0 bases and J by 9 bases; unmatched bases: 4. The CDR3 loop spans 14 amino acids. The CDR3 coding sequence is TGCGCCAGCAGCCAAGAAGAGCGGGGGTTTGAGCAGTTCTTC. Residues: CASSQEERGFEQFF.

This clone occurred a few times. The rearrangement joins TRBV6-5 to TRBJ1-1; D is unresolved. V dropped 6 bases and J dropped 3 bases, with 11 bases sitting between them. This CDR3 has 13 amino acids. Germline loops: CDR1 MNHEY, CDR2 SVGAGI. CDR3 residues: CASSPWADTEAFF. The CDR3 DNA reads TGTGCCAGCAGCCCATGGGCGGACACTGAAGCTTTCTTT.

The chain employs TRBV15 and TRBJ2-7; no definite D call. Germline V gene data show CDR1 as LNHNV and CDR2 as YYDKDF (reference sequence). The CDR3 has 14 amino acids. Trimming removed 0 bases from V and 3 bases from J, with 9 bases in between. The CDR3 loop is CATSRDSVSYEQYF. The CDR3 coding sequence is TGTGCCACCAGCAGAGATTCGGTCAGCTACGAGCAGTACTTC.

This sequence joins TRBV7-9 and TRBJ2-1; D call uncertain. Trimming took 8 bases from V and 4 from J, leaving 9 bases between them. Germline V gene sequence: CDR1 SEHNR, CDR2 FQNEAQ (reference sequence). The CDR3 runs 12 residues. CDR3 protein: CASGTYYNEQFF. The CDR3 nucleotides are TGTGCCAGCGGAACCTATTACAATGAGCAGTTCTTC.

This rearrangement joins TRBV2 to TRBJ2-1, with D perhaps being TRBD1 or TRBD2 (5 bases each). This CDR3 has 13 residues. CDR1 and CDR2 from the germline V gene are SNHLY and FYNNEI. Trimming took off 7 bases at V and 15 bases at J, with 22 bases between the two ends. CDR3 sequence: CASTTVGDGVPFF. The CDR3 DNA is TGTGCCAGCACAACAGTAGGGGACGGGGTTCCGTTCTTC. The complete variable domain, with remaining parts taken from reference TRBV2 and TRBJ2-1, reads EPEVTQTPSHQVTQMGQEVILRCVPISNHLYFYWYRQILGQKVEFLVSFYNNEISEKSEIFDDQFSVERPDGSNFTLKIRSTKLEDSAMYFCASTTVGDGVPFFGPGTRLTVL.

The J gene is TRBJ1-4, the V gene TRBV5-1, with D uncertain. The germline V and J ends were trimmed by 1 base and 8 bases, with 12 bases remaining between them. The CDR3 totals 14 residues. The germline gives CDR1 SGHRS, CDR2 YFSETQ. DNA for the CDR3: TGCGCCAGCAGCTTGAGCTCCTCCGGAGAAAAACTGTTTTTT. Translation gives CASSLSSSGEKLFF.

The chain is built from TRBV30 and TRBJ1-3; D gene ambiguous. Germline V CDR1 and CDR2: GTSNPN, SVGIG (reference sequence). This CDR3 is built from 13 residues. Trimming removed 4 bases from V and 2 bases from J, with 9 bases in between. This chain's CDR3 is CAWNRGTGNTIYF. CDR3 sequence (DNA): TGTGCCTGGAACCGCGGAACTGGAAACACCATATATTTT.

J is TRBJ1-1 and V is TRBV30; D is possibly TRBD1 (6 bases). Germline CDR1 reads GTSNPN; CDR2 reads SVGIG (reference sequence). Deletions cut 0 bases from V and 0 bases from J, with 26 bases between. The CDR3 loop spans 20 amino acids. The CDR3 reads CAWSVRGSGGGLFLNTEAFF. The CDR3 DNA reads as TGTGCCTGGAGTGTAAGGGGATCCGGGGGCGGCCTGTTTTTGAACACTGAAGCTTTCTTT.

The rearrangement joins TRBV19 to TRBJ2-7; 11 bases are shared with TRBD1. The CDR3 is 15 residues long. V trimming: 6 bases; J trimming: 6 bases; junction bases outside the gene matches: 10. Germline CDR1 and CDR2: LNHDA and SQIVND (reference sequence). The CDR3, as DNA: TGTGCCAGTAGCCAGACGGCCGGGACAGGGGGCGAGCAGTACTTC. This codes for CASSQTAGTGGEQYF.

The chain employs TRBV2 and TRBJ2-2; 9 bases agree with TRBD2. V shed 9 bases, J shed 1 base, and the junction held 3 bases outside the gene matches. The CDR3 is 14 residues long. Germline V gives CDR1 SNHLY, CDR2 FYNNEI. As DNA, the CDR3 is TGTGCCAGAAGACTAGCGGAGAACACCGGGGAGCTGTTTTTT. Translated, it gives CARRLAENTGELFF. The variable domain in full, completed from reference TRBV2 and TRBJ2-2, reads EPEVTQTPSHQVTQMGQEVILRCVPISNHLYFYWYRQILGQKVEFLVSFYNNEISEKSEIFDDQFSVERPDGSNFTLKIRSTKLEDSAMYFCARRLAENTGELFFGEGSRLTVL.

This clone has only a few counts. The V gene is TRBV19, the J gene TRBJ2-7; D uncertain. Germline values: CDR1 LNHDA, CDR2 SQIVND (reference sequence). There are 13 residues in the CDR3. With 3 bases removed from V and 0 bases from J, the gap between germline ends came to 6 bases. CDR3 in amino acids: CASSMKSSYEQYF. The CDR3 nucleotides are TGTGCCAGTAGTATGAAAAGCTCCTACGAGCAGTACTTC.

The chain has TRBV11-2 and TRBJ1-5; no firm D call. CDR1 and CDR2 (germline): SGHAT, FQNNGV. The CDR3 extends over 17 amino acids. V was trimmed by 1 base and J by 0 bases, leaving 13 bases between them. The DNA of the CDR3 is TGTGCCAGCAGCTTAGTCCCAGCCGTTTATAGCAATCAGCCCCAGCATTTT. Protein: CASSLVPAVYSNQPQHF.

The V call is TRBV21-1, the J call TRBJ1-5; TRBD1, the table's D call, lacks a check against the DNA. TRBV21-1 is assigned pseudogene status. This CDR3 region has 16 residues. The CDR3 sequence is CASSRSRGQGNQPQHF. For the CDR3, the DNA is TGTGCCAGCAGCCGGAGCCGGGGACAGGGGAATCAGCCCCAGCATTTT.

V and J are TRBV18 and TRBJ2-3, with a possible D match to TRBD2 (6 bases). The V gene's germline CDR1 is KGHSH and CDR2 LQKENI. This CDR3 has 14 amino acids. The ends were cut back, 5 bases at V and 2 bases at J, with 11 bases in the middle. CDR3 sequence: CASSTRRDTDTQYF. CDR3 bases: TGTGCCAGCTCAACCAGGAGGGACACAGATACGCAGTATTTT.

The chain joins TRBV28 to TRBJ2-7; D is unresolved. V lost 8 bases, J lost 6 bases, and 20 bases lay in between. Germline V gives CDR1 MDHEN, CDR2 SYDVKM. The CDR3 runs to 14 residues. The CDR3 sequence: CASGRSPRWAEQYF. CDR3 nucleotides: TGTGCCAGCGGGCGGTCCCCCCGATGGGCCGAGCAGTACTTC.